The 11 T cell receptor beta chains listed next were all sequenced from one sample in a study of T cells in Graves' hyperthyroidism and ophthalmopathy. Amplified regions were TCR beta CDR3 sequences from RNA transcripts. When the TCR CDR3 underwent first-round RT-PCR, the HTBI primer set was used. TCRdb analysed the multiplex PCR reads with MiXCR anew, one entry per CDR3 protein. The sample carries 550,000 to 850,000 distinct CDR3 sequences, approximately 18% recorded once. The sample comprised blood. The source is a woman aged 45-65 years with Graves' hyperthyroidism that later progressed to Graves' ophthalmopathy.

V usage is TRBV9 and J usage is TRBJ1-2; 7 positions agree with TRBD1. Germline V gene data show CDR1 as SGDLS and CDR2 as YYNGEE. Unmatched junction bases numbered 7, after V lost 4 bases and J lost 4 bases. The CDR3 is 14 residues long. CDR3 DNA: TGTGCCAGCAGCCCTACAGGGGTCCGCTATGGCTACACCTTC. Translated, it gives CASSPTGVRYGYTF.

This clonotype was found many times. J is TRBJ2-3 and V is TRBV20-1; weak D call: TRBD1 (6 bases). Germline CDR1 is DFQATT and CDR2 is SNEGSKA (reference sequence). This CDR3 is built from 15 residues. The V and J ends lost 1 base and 3 bases respectively, with 14 bases between them. CDR3 nucleotide sequence: TGCAGTGCTAGAGCCCTCAGGGGATGGACAGATACGCAGTATTTT. It specifies CSARALRGWTDTQYF.

This clonotype has a handful of counts. This rearrangement joins TRBV5-6 to TRBJ1-2; 9 bases align to TRBD1. The V gene's germline CDR1 is SGHDT and CDR2 YYEEEE. Losses at the gene ends were 2 bases for V and 0 bases for J; bases not matched to a gene: 8. This CDR3 has 17 amino acids. The CDR3 region has the DNA TGTGCCAGCAGCTTCTTGACAGGGGGACATACTAACTATGGCTACACCTTC. Its protein is CASSFLTGGHTNYGYTF.

This clonotype was observed a handful of times. The chain uses TRBV19 and TRBJ2-5; possibly TRBD2 for D (6 bases). Germline V CDR1 and CDR2: LNHDA, SQIVND (reference sequence). CDR3 size: 14 residues. The V and J ends lost 5 bases and 0 bases respectively, with 10 bases between them. The CDR3 sequence: CASSERGNQETQYF. The CDR3 DNA follows: TGTGCCAGTAGTGAACGGGGGAACCAAGAGACCCAGTACTTC.

This clonotype was observed a handful of times. V usage is TRBV6-1 and J usage is TRBJ2-7; 10 bases map to TRBD2. CDR1 MNHNS and CDR2 SASEGT come from the germline V gene. V was pared by 6 bases and J by 2 bases, with 7 bases of the junction left unmatched. This CDR3 contains 15 residues. The CDR3 DNA is TGTGCCAGCAGGATTTCTAGCGGGGGCACCTACGAGCAGTACTTC. This encodes CASRISSGGTYEQYF.

J is TRBJ2-1 and V is TRBV4-1; 10 bases map to TRBD2. CDR3 length: 16 residues. V gave up 1 base and J gave up 4 bases; unmatched junction bases: 4. Germline assignment: CDR1 MGHRA and CDR2 YSYEKL. The CDR3 DNA follows: TGCGCCAGCAGCCAAGGCTCAGCGGGGGGGTACAATGAGCAGTTCTTC. It translates to CASSQGSAGGYNEQFF.

This clonotype was seen more than once but under ten times. The chain links TRBV20-1 to TRBJ1-1, with D possibly matching TRBD1 (5 bases). Trimming cost V 6 bases and J 4 bases, with 12 bases left between them. The CDR3 covers 12 residues. The germline V gene has CDR1 DFQATT and CDR2 SNEGSKA (reference sequence). The CDR3 sequence is CSARGLFTEAFF. The DNA for the CDR3 is TGCAGTGCGCGGGGACTATTCACTGAAGCTTTCTTT.

This chain uses TRBV6-1 with TRBJ1-2, with D perhaps matching TRBD1 (6 bases). CDR3 length equals 13 residues. The V gene lost 6 bases and the J gene lost 6 bases, with 14 bases spanning the gap. Per the germline V gene, CDR1 is MNHNS and CDR2 is SASEGT. CDR3 bases: TGTGCCAGCAGACCGGACAGAGTCAATGGCTACACCTTC. Translated, it gives CASRPDRVNGYTF.

A remark on this clonotype: With a much larger clone just one base away, this may be a read error. The chain couples TRBV3-1 to TRBJ2-2, with TRBD1 matching over 8 bases. Germline V gene data show CDR1 as LGHDT and CDR2 as YNNKEL (reference sequence). The CDR3 runs to 17 residues. CDR3 DNA: TGTGCCAGCAGCCAACCAGAGACAGGGGTTGACACCGGGGAGCTGTCTTTT. Its translation is CASSQPETGVDTGELSF. Variable domain in full (rest from reference TRBV3-1 and TRBJ2-2): DTAVSQTPKYLVTQMGNDKSIKCEQNLGHDTMYWYKQDSKKFLKIMFSYNNKELIINETVPNRFSPKSPDKAHLNLHINSLELGDSAVYFCASSQPETGVDTGELSFGEGSRLTVL.

Only a few counts were recorded for this clonotype. V usage is TRBV6-5 and J usage is TRBJ2-7, with a possible D match to TRBD1 (5 bases). The CDR3 loop spans 15 amino acids. In germline, CDR1 is MNHEY, CDR2 SVGAGI. The V gene lost 0 bases and the J gene lost 3 bases, with 12 bases spanning the gap. The CDR3 loop reads CASSYSTPGIYEQYF. The CDR3 nucleotides read TGTGCCAGCAGTTACTCGACCCCAGGGATCTACGAGCAGTACTTC.

This clonotype was counted only a few times. The chain has TRBV27 and TRBJ2-1; 8 bases are shared with TRBD1. This CDR3 contains 16 residues. V was pared by 3 bases and J by 6 bases, with 10 bases of the junction left unmatched. Germline V gene lookup returns CDR1 MNHEY and CDR2 SMNVEV (reference sequence). The CDR3, as DNA: TGTGCCAGCAGTTTCAGGGCAGGGGGCTATTTCAATGAGCAGTTCTTC. Amino acids: CASSFRAGGYFNEQFF.